Listed here are 26 T cell receptor beta chains from one sample, sequenced in a study of blood T cell repertoires in COVID-19. The assay was immunoSEQ multiplex PCR, and TCRdb's table has in-frame clones only and misses some. Counted here are around 200,000 clones, about 88% occurring once; the ten biggest clones make up 1.1%. Sequencing input: peripheral blood. Source of these receptors: a man aged 30-40 years with acute or convalescent COVID-19.

The chain carries TRBV27 and TRBJ2-1, with 14 bases fitting TRBD2. V lost 2 bases to trimming and J lost 9 bases; unmatched junction nucleotides: 12. Germline V gene data show CDR1 as MNHEY and CDR2 as SMNVEV (reference sequence). CDR3 length equals 18 residues. CDR3 DNA: TGTGCCAGCAGTTTACGATACCCGGGACTAGCGGGAGTGATTGAGCAGTTCTTC. Its protein is CASSLRYPGLAGVIEQFF.

In DNA form, the CDR3 reads TGTGCCAGCAGTTCGACCCGGACTAGTTCGGACAATGAGCAGTTCTTC. It specifies CASSSTRTSSDNEQFF. V and J are TRBV7-9 and TRBJ2-1; 7 bases match TRBD2. CDR1 and CDR2 from the germline V gene are SEHNR and FQNEAQ (reference sequence). The CDR3 length is 16 residues. The V gene end was trimmed by 6 bases and the J gene end by 5 bases; junction bases not matched to a gene: 13.

This clone is a singleton in its sample. V gene TRBV28 combines with J gene TRBJ1-3; unclear D gene. This CDR3 has 15 residues. Between the trimmed V and J ends, which lost 5 bases and 0 bases, there was a span of 11 bases. Germline V CDR1 and CDR2: MDHEN, SYDVKM. For the CDR3, the DNA is TGTGCCAGCAGTCCTCCCTTGAGCTCTGGAAACACCATATATTTT. This translates into CASSPPLSSGNTIYF.

The chain combines TRBV9 with TRBJ2-1, with TRBD1 matching 7 bases. Germline values: CDR1 SGDLS, CDR2 YYNGEE. The junction had 6 bases not matched to a gene; V was cut back by 3 bases and J by 3 bases. The CDR3 has 15 residues. Here the CDR3 DNA reads TGTGCCAGCAGCGCCAGGGACAGTAACTACAATGAGCAGTTCTTC. This translates into CASSARDSNYNEQFF. Together with reference TRBV9 and TRBJ2-1, the CDR3 gives the full variable domain: DSGVTQTPKHLITATGQRVTLRCSPRSGDLSVYWYQQSLDQGLQFLIQYYNGEERAKGNILERFSAQQFPDLHSELNLSSLELGDSALYFCASSARDSNYNEQFFGPGTRLTVL.

The chain links TRBV18 to TRBJ2-2; D is unresolved. V was trimmed by 3 bases and J by 4 bases, leaving 9 bases between them. This CDR3 has 14 residues. From germline, CDR1 is KGHSH and CDR2 LQKENI. CDR3: CASSPDLGTGELFF. The CDR3 DNA reads as TGTGCCAGCTCACCCGACTTGGGCACCGGGGAGCTGTTTTTT.

V usage is TRBV10-3 and J usage is TRBJ2-7; 10 bases map to TRBD2. This CDR3 has 15 amino acids. In germline, CDR1 is ENHRY, CDR2 SYGVKD. Trimming at V came to 4 bases and at J to 0 bases, leaving 3 bases not matched to a gene. CDR3 nucleotides: TGTGCCATCAGTGGGTCTAGCGGGAGCTCCTACGAGCAGTACTTC. Translation gives CAISGSSGSSYEQYF.

V is TRBV19 and J is TRBJ1-2, with TRBD1 as a possible D gene (6 bases). Germline V gene sequence: CDR1 LNHDA, CDR2 SQIVND (reference sequence). The V end was cut by 6 bases, the J end by 4 bases, with 12 bases between. This CDR3 contains 13 residues. The CDR3 reads CASRPGTTYGYTF. DNA for the CDR3: TGTGCCAGTAGGCCCGGGACAACCTATGGCTACACCTTC.

The chain is built from TRBV3-1 (or the pseudogene TRBV3-2) and TRBJ1-4; 7 bases match TRBD1. J lost 1 base, V lost 7 bases, and 3 bases had no gene match. The CDR3 length is 14 residues. Germline assignment: CDR1 LGHDT and CDR2 YNNKEL (reference sequence). CDR3 coding DNA: TGTGCCAGCAACCGACAGGGAACTAATGAAAAACTGTTTTTT. Its translation is CASNRQGTNEKLFF.

J is TRBJ1-1 and V is TRBV19, with D perhaps TRBD1 (5 bases). V was shortened by 8 bases and J by 1 base, with 8 bases between the two germline ends. The CDR3 contains 12 residues. The germline gives CDR1 LNHDA, CDR2 SQIVND (reference sequence). The CDR3: CASGHPNTEAFF. The CDR3 coding sequence is TGTGCCAGTGGACACCCGAACACTGAAGCTTTCTTT. Drawing the rest from reference TRBV19 and TRBJ1-1, the complete variable domain is DGGITQSPKYLFRKEGQNVTLSCEQNLNHDAMYWYRQDPGQGLRLIYYSQIVNDFQKGDIAEGYSVSREKKESFPLTVTSAQKNPTAFYLCASGHPNTEAFFGQGTRLTVV.

This chain links TRBV7-2 with TRBJ1-2; the D is unclear. V was cut by 5 bases and J by 5 bases, with 21 bases left in between. Germline V lookup: CDR1 SGHTA, CDR2 FQGNSA. This CDR3 region has 16 residues. CDR3 nucleotide sequence: TGTGCCAGCAGCCCCGATGTCCGCAGTGCGAGGTATGGCTACACCTTC. Translation gives CASSPDVRSARYGYTF.

This rearrangement joins TRBV5-4 to TRBJ2-1; 10 nucleotides align to TRBD1. Germline values: CDR1 SGHNT, CDR2 YYREEE (reference sequence). The CDR3 spans 14 residues. Trimming cost V 4 bases and J 16 bases; bases outside gene matches: 14. In nucleotides, the CDR3 is TGTGCCAGCAGCCACACAAGAGACAGGGGGCTACCTTTCTTC. Residues: CASSHTRDRGLPFF.

The chain joins TRBV30 to TRBJ1-3; 10 positions match TRBD1. CDR3 length equals 15 residues. Germline CDR1 GTSNPN, CDR2 SVGIG (reference sequence). Trimming at V came to 1 base and at J to 8 bases, leaving 8 bases not matched to a gene. The DNA for the CDR3 is TGTGCCTGGAGTGGACAGGGGGCTTTGTCGGACACCATATATTTT. Translated: CAWSGQGALSDTIYF.

The chain uses TRBV19 and TRBJ1-2, with a possible D match to TRBD1 (5 bases). The V and J ends lost 1 base and 6 bases respectively, with 24 bases between them. This CDR3 spans 18 amino acids. CDR1 and CDR2 from the germline V gene are LNHDA and SQIVND (reference sequence). CDR3: CASSIARKKDPGRHGYTF. CDR3 sequence (DNA): TGTGCCAGTAGTATAGCAAGGAAAAAGGACCCAGGGAGGCATGGCTACACCTTC.

CDR3 amino acids: CASSLSAGGDTQYF. CDR3 DNA sequence: TGCGCCAGCAGCTTGTCCGCGGGAGGAGATACGCAGTATTTT. V gene TRBV5-1 combines with J gene TRBJ2-3; 8 positions match TRBD2. The CDR3 totals 14 residues. Germline loops: CDR1 SGHRS, CDR2 YFSETQ. J lost 5 bases, V lost 1 base, and 3 bases had no gene match.

This sequence joins TRBV7-6 and TRBJ2-5; TRBD2 matches 14 bases. The CDR3 consists of 17 residues. With V trimmed by 0 bases and J by 5 bases, 5 bases remained unmatched. The germline V gene has CDR1 SGHVS and CDR2 FNYEAQ. Here the CDR3 reads CASSLASGLAGAETQYF. Written as DNA, the CDR3 is TGTGCCAGCAGCTTAGCTTCGGGACTAGCGGGAGCTGAGACCCAGTACTTC.

This chain joins TRBV7-3 and TRBJ2-2; D gene unclear. The CDR3 has 12 residues. Germline CDR1 SGHTA, CDR2 FQGTGA. Deletions cut 7 bases from V and 5 bases from J, with 8 bases between. The CDR3 protein is CASTPGTGELFF. CDR3 sequence (DNA): TGTGCCAGCACCCCCGGGACCGGGGAGCTGTTTTTT.

In this sample, this clone turned up a few times. The V call is TRBV6-4, the J call TRBJ1-5; D might be TRBD1 (5 bases). The CDR3 consists of 14 residues. Germline values: CDR1 MRHNA, CDR2 SNTAGT. Trimming stripped 6 bases from V and 4 bases from J, with 13 bases between. CDR3 protein: CASSRRQGNQPQHF. The CDR3 DNA is TGTGCCAGCAGCCGCCGGCAGGGTAATCAGCCCCAGCATTTT.

This chain uses TRBV27 with TRBJ1-4, with 9 bases aligning to TRBD1. Per germline, CDR1 MNHEY and CDR2 SMNVEV (reference sequence). The ends lost 2 bases at V and 6 bases at J; junction bases unmatched: 4. The CDR3 consists of 15 residues. CDR3 sequence: CASSLSGTGHEKLFF. CDR3 DNA sequence: TGTGCCAGCAGTTTAAGCGGGACAGGGCATGAAAAACTGTTTTTT.

The chain joins TRBV28 to TRBJ2-5; possibly TRBD1 for D (5 bases). V lost 11 bases and J 5 bases, leaving 18 bases between the germline ends. Looked up from germline, CDR1 is MDHEN and CDR2 is SYDVKM. The CDR3 covers 13 residues. The CDR3 region is CASRAARPETQYF. For the CDR3, the DNA is TGTGCCTCCAGGGCAGCCCGGCCTGAGACCCAGTACTTC.

This sequence joins TRBV5-1 and TRBJ2-1, with 16 bases matching TRBD2. V trimming: 4 bases; J trimming: 6 bases; junction bases outside the gene matches: 10. Germline-derived CDR1 and CDR2 are SGHRS and YFSETQ. The CDR3 runs 18 residues. Here the CDR3 DNA reads TGCGCCAGCAGCACCGGGACTAGCGGGAGGGCCAGAGCCAATGAGCAGTTCTTC. Protein sequence: CASSTGTSGRARANEQFF.

The chain combines TRBV4-1 with TRBJ1-4, with D perhaps matching TRBD1 (5 bases). Trimming left V 4 bases short and J 0 bases short, with 12 bases between. CDR3 size: 16 residues. CDR1 MGHRA and CDR2 YSYEKL come from the germline V gene. CDR3 sequence reads: CASSRGRGSTNEKLFF. CDR3 coding DNA: TGCGCCAGCAGCCGTGGTAGGGGTTCAACTAATGAAAAACTGTTTTTT.

V and J are TRBV11-1 and TRBJ2-7; tentatively, D is TRBD1 (5 bases). CDR1 and CDR2 from the germline V gene are SGHAT and FQDESV (reference sequence). The CDR3 consists of 13 residues. Trimming stripped 3 bases from V and 1 base from J, with 7 bases between. The chain's CDR3 is CASSFTGSYEQYF. DNA for the CDR3: TGTGCCAGCAGCTTTACAGGATCCTACGAGCAGTACTTC.

The chain uses TRBV12-5 and TRBJ1-4; D is ambiguous. The CDR3 is 14 residues long. The V and J ends lost 3 bases and 1 base respectively, with 6 bases between them. The germline CDR1 and CDR2 sequences are LGHNT and FRNRAP. CDR3 loop: CASGLTGTNEKLFF. The CDR3 DNA follows: TGTGCTAGTGGTTTAACGGGAACTAATGAAAAACTGTTTTTT.

The CDR3 sequence: CAGSGTTNQPQHF. The CDR3 coding sequence is TGTGCCGGTTCCGGGACTACCAATCAGCCCCAGCATTTT. The V and J genes are TRBV30 and TRBJ1-5, with D possibly being TRBD1 (5 bases). CDR3 length: 13 residues. V dropped 8 bases and J dropped 3 bases, with 14 bases sitting between them. Germline V lookup: CDR1 GTSNPN, CDR2 SVGIG (reference sequence).

The genes are TRBV5-6 and TRBJ1-1, with 7 nucleotides matching TRBD1. CDR1 and CDR2 (germline): SGHDT, YYEEEE. V shed 4 bases and J 6 bases; nucleotides not matched to a gene: 6. The CDR3 covers 13 residues. This CDR3 is CASSGDREAEAFF. CDR3 nucleotides: TGTGCCAGCAGCGGCGACAGGGAAGCTGAAGCTTTCTTT.

The chain combines TRBV18 with TRBJ1-2; 7 nucleotides line up with TRBD1. Germline values: CDR1 KGHSH, CDR2 LQKENI. The CDR3 runs 13 residues. V lost 6 bases and J lost 5; bases outside the gene matches: 6. The CDR3 loop is CASSFDREYGYTF. Here the CDR3 DNA reads TGTGCCAGCTCCTTCGACAGGGAATATGGCTACACCTTC.